What follows are 8 T cell receptor beta chains derived from one specimen sequenced in a study of T-cell reconstitution after alpha-beta-depleted transplantation in children. Unique molecular identifiers were incorporated when the TCRbeta library was constructed. TCRdb re-analysed the PCR reads in MiXCR, keeping a single row per CDR3 protein. In the table there are roughly 52,000 distinct CDR3 sequences, more than 5% of which are singletons. The specimen comprised PBMCs, mostly from graft donor cells, sampled 60 days after TCRalphabeta/CD19-depleted stem cell transplant. The receptors shown here come from a female patient under 10 years old who had a stem cell transplant for aplastic anemia, so the T cells may come from the graft donor.

The chain links TRBV7-2 to TRBJ1-5; D not certain. Germline-derived CDR1 and CDR2 are SGHTA and FQGNSA. Between the trimmed V and J ends, which lost 5 bases and 0 bases, there was a span of 11 bases. This CDR3 region has 15 residues. The CDR3 here is CASSEGISSNQPQHF. The CDR3 DNA is TGTGCCAGCAGCGAAGGGATTTCTAGCAATCAGCCCCAGCATTTT.

This clonotype was counted ten times or more. The CDR3 sequence is CASSLRRTVANTEAFF. CDR3 sequence (DNA): TGTGCCAGCAGTTTAAGGCGGACAGTCGCGAACACTGAAGCTTTCTTT. This rearrangement joins TRBV27 to TRBJ1-1, with D maybe TRBD1 (6 bases). Germline assignment: CDR1 MNHEY and CDR2 SMNVEV (reference sequence). The CDR3 runs 16 residues. The ends were cut back, 2 bases at V and 1 base at J, with 14 bases in the middle.

This clonotype was counted many times. The chain combines TRBV24-1 with TRBJ1-5; D unresolved. The length of the CDR3 is 14 residues. V was pared by 0 bases and J by 7 bases, with 9 bases between. Germline V CDR1 and CDR2: KGHDR, SFDVKD. CDR3 nucleotide sequence: TGTGCCACCAGTGATTTGCCTTTACTCCAGCCCCAGCATTTT. Residues: CATSDLPLLQPQHF.

This clonotype is medium-sized (0.01 to 0.1%) in the sample. The chain uses TRBV29-1 and TRBJ2-1, with TRBD2 as a possible D gene (6 bases). CDR3 size: 13 residues. Germline CDR1 is SQVTM and CDR2 is ANQGSEA. V lost 4 bases and J 6 bases, leaving 13 bases between the germline ends. CDR3 sequence reads: CSVGPGGLNEQFF. In nucleotides, the CDR3 is TGCAGCGTTGGTCCCGGGGGACTCAATGAGCAGTTCTTC.

Many counts were recorded for this clonotype. The chain couples TRBV14 to TRBJ2-5; TRBD2 is a possible D gene (5 bases). The V end was cut by 5 bases, the J end by 5 bases, with 15 bases between. CDR1 and CDR2 from the germline V gene are SGHDN and FVKESK. The CDR3 is 14 amino acids. DNA for the CDR3: TGTGCCAGCAGCTGGACTGGGCCCGGGGAGACCCAGTACTTC. Translation gives CASSWTGPGETQYF.

This clonotype was counted many times. This chain uses TRBV24-1 with TRBJ2-7; 7 positions match TRBD1. Losses at the gene ends were 4 bases for V and 3 bases for J; bases not matched to a gene: 8. Germline values: CDR1 KGHDR, CDR2 SFDVKD. The CDR3 extends over 15 amino acids. This CDR3 reads CATSDPRTGGYEQYF. The CDR3 bases are TGTGCCACCAGTGACCCCCGGACAGGCGGCTACGAGCAGTACTTC.

The table lists this clonotype with many counts. The CDR3 sequence: CASSRTEYQPQHF. The CDR3 nucleotides read TGTGCCAGCTCACGGACAGAGTATCAGCCCCAGCATTTT. V and J are TRBV18 and TRBJ1-5; tentative D call: TRBD1 (6 bases). This CDR3 is built from 13 residues. V was shortened by 4 bases and J by 5 bases, with 9 bases between the two germline ends. Germline lookup yields CDR1 KGHSH and CDR2 LQKENI.

This sequence joins TRBV24-1 and TRBJ2-2; 7 bases align to TRBD1. CDR1 KGHDR and CDR2 SFDVKD come from the germline V gene. There are 19 residues in the CDR3. V shed 1 base and J 5 bases; nucleotides not matched to a gene: 15. CDR3 nucleotide sequence: TGTGCCACCAGTGATTTCCCGACAGGGACCGGGGATTTAACCGGGGAGCTGTTTTTT. Translation: CATSDFPTGTGDLTGELFF.